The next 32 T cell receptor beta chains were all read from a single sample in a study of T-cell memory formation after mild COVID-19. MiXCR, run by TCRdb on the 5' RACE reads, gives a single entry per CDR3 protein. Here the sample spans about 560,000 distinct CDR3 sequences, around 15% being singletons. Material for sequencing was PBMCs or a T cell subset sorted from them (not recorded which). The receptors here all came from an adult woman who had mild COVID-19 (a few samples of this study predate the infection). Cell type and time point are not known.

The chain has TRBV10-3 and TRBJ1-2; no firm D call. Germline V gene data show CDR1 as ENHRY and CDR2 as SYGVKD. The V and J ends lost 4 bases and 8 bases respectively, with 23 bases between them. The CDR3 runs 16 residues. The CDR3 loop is CAISGGAGPLSGGYTF. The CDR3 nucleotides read TGTGCCATCAGTGGGGGAGCAGGCCCCCTGTCTGGAGGCTACACCTTC.

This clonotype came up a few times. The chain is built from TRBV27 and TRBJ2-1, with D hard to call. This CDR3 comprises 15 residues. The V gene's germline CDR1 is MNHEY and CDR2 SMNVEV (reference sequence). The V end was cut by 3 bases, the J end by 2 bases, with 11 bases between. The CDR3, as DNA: TGTGCCAGCAGTTTCTCCGAAACGGCCTACAATGAGCAGTTCTTC. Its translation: CASSFSETAYNEQFF.

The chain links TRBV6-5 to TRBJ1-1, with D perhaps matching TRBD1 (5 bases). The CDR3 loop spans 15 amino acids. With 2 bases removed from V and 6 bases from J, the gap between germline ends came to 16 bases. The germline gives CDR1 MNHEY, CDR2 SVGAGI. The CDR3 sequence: CASSYQGGTRAEAFF. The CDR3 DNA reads TGTGCCAGCAGTTACCAGGGAGGGACGAGAGCTGAAGCTTTCTTT.

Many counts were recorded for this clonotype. CDR3 nucleotide sequence: TGTGCCAGCTCACGACAGGGGAACACTGAAGCTTTCTTT. It yields the protein CASSRQGNTEAFF. V usage is TRBV18 and J usage is TRBJ1-1; 7 nucleotides line up with TRBD1. CDR3 length: 13 residues. The ends lost 4 bases at V and 1 base at J; junction bases unmatched: 0. Germline CDR1 and CDR2: KGHSH and LQKENI.

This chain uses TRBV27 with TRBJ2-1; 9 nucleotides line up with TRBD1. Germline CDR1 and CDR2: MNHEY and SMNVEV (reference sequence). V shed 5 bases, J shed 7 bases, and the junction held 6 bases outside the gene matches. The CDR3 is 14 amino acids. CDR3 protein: CASSARTGANEQFF. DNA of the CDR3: TGTGCCAGCAGTGCCCGGACAGGGGCAAATGAGCAGTTCTTC.

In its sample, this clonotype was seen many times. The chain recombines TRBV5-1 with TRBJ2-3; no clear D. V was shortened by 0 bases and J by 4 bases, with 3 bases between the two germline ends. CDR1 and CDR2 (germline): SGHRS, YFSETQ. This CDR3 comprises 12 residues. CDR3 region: CASSLESDTQYF. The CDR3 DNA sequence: TGCGCCAGCAGCTTGGAGTCAGATACGCAGTATTTT.

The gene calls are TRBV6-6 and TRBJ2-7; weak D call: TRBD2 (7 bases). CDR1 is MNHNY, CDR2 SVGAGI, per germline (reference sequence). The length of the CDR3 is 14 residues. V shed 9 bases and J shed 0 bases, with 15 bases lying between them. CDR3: CASRRGGNSYEQYF. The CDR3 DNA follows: TGTGCCAGTAGACGCGGGGGCAACTCCTACGAGCAGTACTTC.

CDR3 in DNA: TGCAGCGTTGATGGGACTGGAGACGCCACAGATACGCAGTATTTT. This gives the protein CSVDGTGDATDTQYF. The chain is built from TRBV29-1 and TRBJ2-3; D possibly corresponds to TRBD2 (6 bases). V lost 3 bases to trimming and J lost 2 bases, with 15 bases between them. This CDR3 has 15 amino acids. The germline CDR1 and CDR2 sequences are SQVTM and ANQGSEA.

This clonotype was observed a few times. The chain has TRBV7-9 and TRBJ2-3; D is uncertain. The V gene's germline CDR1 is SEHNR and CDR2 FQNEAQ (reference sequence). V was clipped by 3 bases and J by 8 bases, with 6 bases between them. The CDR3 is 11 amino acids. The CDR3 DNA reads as TGTGCCAGCAGCTTTGATACTACGCAGTATTTT. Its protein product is CASSFDTTQYF.

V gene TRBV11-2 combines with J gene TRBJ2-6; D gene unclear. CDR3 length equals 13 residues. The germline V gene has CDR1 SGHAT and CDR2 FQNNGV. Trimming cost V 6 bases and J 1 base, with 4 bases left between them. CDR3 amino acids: CASRESGANVLTF. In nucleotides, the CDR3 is TGTGCCAGCAGGGAATCTGGGGCCAACGTCCTGACTTTC.

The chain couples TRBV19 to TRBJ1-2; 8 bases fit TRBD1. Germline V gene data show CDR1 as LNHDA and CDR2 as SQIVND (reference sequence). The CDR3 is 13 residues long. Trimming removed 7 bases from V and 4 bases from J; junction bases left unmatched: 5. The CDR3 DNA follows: TGTGCCAGTAATGGGCAGGGGGCCTATGGCTACACCTTC. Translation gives CASNGQGAYGYTF.

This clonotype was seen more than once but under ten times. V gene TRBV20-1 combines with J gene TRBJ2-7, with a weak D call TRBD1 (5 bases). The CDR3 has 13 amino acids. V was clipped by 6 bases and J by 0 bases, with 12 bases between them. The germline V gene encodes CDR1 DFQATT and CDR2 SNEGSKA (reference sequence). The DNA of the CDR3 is TGCAGTGCCACAGTCGACAGCTCCTACGAGCAGTACTTC. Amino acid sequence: CSATVDSSYEQYF.

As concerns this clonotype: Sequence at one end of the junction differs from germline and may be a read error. The CDR3 spells CSVEKGAGRQGTQYF. The CDR3 DNA is TGCAGCGTTGAAAAGGGGGCAGGCCGGCAAGGGACCCAGTACTTC. The chain uses TRBV29-1 and TRBJ2-5; 7 bases fit TRBD1. The CDR3 sequence is 15 residues long. Germline CDR1 is SQVTM and CDR2 is ANQGSEA. Using reference TRBV29-1 and TRBJ2-5 for the parts outside the CDR3, the full variable domain is SAVISQKPSRDICQRGTSLTIQCQVDSQVTMMFWYRQQPGQSLTLIATANQGSEATYESGFVIDKFPISRPNLTFSTLTVSNMSPEDSSIYLCSVEKGAGRQGTQYFGPGTRLLVL.

Written as DNA, the CDR3 is TGTGCCAGTAAGGAACTAGCGGGGGCAATCTCTGGGGCCAACGTCCTGACTTTC. This codes for CASKELAGAISGANVLTF. The chain employs TRBV19 and TRBJ2-6; 11 nucleotides match TRBD2. This CDR3 is built from 18 residues. Germline CDR1 LNHDA, CDR2 SQIVND (reference sequence). J lost 0 bases, V lost 7 bases, and 8 bases had no gene match.

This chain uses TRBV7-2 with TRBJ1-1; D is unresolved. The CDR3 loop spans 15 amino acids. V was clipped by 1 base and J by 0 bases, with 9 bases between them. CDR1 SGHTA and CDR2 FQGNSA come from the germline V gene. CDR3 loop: CASSLGSAVNTEAFF. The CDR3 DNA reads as TGTGCCAGCAGCTTAGGGTCAGCCGTGAACACTGAAGCTTTCTTT. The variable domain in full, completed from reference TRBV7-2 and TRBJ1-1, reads GAGVSQSPSNKVTEKGKDVELRCDPISGHTALYWYRQSLGQGLEFLIYFQGNSAPDKSGLPSDRFSAERTGGSVSTLTIQRTQQEDSAVYLCASSLGSAVNTEAFFGQGTRLTVV.

CDR3 region: CASRVGSRQGHQPQHF. The CDR3 DNA reads TGTGCCAGCAGGGTAGGGTCTCGCCAAGGGCATCAGCCCCAGCATTTT. The chain recombines TRBV12-3 or TRBV12-4 with TRBJ1-5; D is ambiguous. Between the trimmed V and J ends, which lost 6 bases and 5 bases, there was a span of 20 bases. CDR3 length: 16 amino acids.

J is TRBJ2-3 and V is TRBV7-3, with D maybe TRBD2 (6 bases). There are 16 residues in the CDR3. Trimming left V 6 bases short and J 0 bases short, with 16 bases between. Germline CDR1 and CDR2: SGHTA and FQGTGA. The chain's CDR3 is CASSDGLSTSTDTQYF. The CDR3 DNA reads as TGTGCCAGCAGTGATGGACTAAGCACTAGCACAGATACGCAGTATTTT.

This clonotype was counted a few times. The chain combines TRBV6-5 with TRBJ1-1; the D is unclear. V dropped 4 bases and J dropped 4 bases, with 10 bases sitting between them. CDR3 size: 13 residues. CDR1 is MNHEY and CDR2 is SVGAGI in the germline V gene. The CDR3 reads CASSSAGITEAFF. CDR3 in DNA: TGTGCCAGCAGTTCCGCCGGGATCACTGAAGCTTTCTTT.

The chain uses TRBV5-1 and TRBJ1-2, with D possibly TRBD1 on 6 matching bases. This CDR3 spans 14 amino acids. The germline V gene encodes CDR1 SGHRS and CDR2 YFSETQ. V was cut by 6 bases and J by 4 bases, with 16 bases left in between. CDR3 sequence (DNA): TGCGCCAGCATGGTCACGACAGGAAGCTATGGCTACACCTTC. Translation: CASMVTTGSYGYTF.

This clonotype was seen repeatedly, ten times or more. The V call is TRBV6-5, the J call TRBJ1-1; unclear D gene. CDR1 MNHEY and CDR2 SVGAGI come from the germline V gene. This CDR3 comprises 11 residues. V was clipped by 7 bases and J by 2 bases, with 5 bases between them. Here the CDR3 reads CASTGNTEAFF. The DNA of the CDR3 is TGTGCCAGCACGGGCAACACTGAAGCTTTCTTT.

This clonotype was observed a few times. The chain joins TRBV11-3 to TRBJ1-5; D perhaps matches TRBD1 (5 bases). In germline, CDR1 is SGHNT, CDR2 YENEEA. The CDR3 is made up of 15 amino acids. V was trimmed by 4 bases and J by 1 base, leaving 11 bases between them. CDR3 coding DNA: TGTGCCAGCAGCTCGGTGGGGGAAAGCAATCAGCCCCAGCATTTT. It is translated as CASSSVGESNQPQHF.

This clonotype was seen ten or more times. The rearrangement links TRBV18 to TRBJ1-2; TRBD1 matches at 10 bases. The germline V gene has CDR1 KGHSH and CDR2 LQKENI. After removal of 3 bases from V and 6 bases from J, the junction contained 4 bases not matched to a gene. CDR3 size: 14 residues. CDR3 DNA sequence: TGTGCCAGCTCACCGGGACAGGGGATACATGGCTACACCTTC. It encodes CASSPGQGIHGYTF.

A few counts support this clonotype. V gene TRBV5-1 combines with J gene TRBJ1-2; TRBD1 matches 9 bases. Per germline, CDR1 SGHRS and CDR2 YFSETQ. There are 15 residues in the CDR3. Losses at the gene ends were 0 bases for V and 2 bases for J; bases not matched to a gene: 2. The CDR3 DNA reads TGCGCCAGCAGCTTGGGACAGGGGGGGAACTATGGCTACACCTTC. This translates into CASSLGQGGNYGYTF.

The CDR3 region is CASSQEDSYYEQYF. CDR3 bases: TGCGCCAGCAGCCAAGAGGACAGTTACTACGAGCAGTACTTC. V gene TRBV4-1 combines with J gene TRBJ2-7; D is perhaps TRBD1 (6 bases). CDR1 is MGHRA, CDR2 YSYEKL, per germline. The germline V and J ends were trimmed by 0 bases and 3 bases, with 9 bases remaining between them. The CDR3 contains 14 residues.

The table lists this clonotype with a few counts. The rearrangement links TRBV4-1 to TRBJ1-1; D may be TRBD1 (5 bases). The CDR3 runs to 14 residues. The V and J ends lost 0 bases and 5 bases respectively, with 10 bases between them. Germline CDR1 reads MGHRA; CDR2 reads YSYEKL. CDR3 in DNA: TGCGCCAGCAGCCAAGACAGGGCGTCGACTGAAGCTTTCTTT. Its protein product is CASSQDRASTEAFF.

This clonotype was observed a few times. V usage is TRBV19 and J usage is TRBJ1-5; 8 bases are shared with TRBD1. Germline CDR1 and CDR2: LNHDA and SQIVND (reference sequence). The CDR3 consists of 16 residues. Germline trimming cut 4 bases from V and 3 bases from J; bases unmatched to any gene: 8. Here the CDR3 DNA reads TGTGCCAGTAGTACAACCGACAGGGGTCTCAATCAGCCCCAGCATTTT. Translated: CASSTTDRGLNQPQHF.

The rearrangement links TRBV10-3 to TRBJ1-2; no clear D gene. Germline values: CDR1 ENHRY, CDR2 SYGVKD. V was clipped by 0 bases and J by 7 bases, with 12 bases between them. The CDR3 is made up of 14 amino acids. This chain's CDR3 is CAISESQMGSGYTF. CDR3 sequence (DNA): TGTGCCATCAGTGAGTCGCAGATGGGAAGTGGCTACACCTTC.

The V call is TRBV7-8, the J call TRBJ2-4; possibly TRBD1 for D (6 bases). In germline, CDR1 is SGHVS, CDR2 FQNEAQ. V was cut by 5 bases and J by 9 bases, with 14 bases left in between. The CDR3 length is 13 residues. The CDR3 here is CASSAQQGSIQYF. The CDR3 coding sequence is TGTGCCAGCAGCGCCCAACAGGGTAGCATTCAGTACTTC.

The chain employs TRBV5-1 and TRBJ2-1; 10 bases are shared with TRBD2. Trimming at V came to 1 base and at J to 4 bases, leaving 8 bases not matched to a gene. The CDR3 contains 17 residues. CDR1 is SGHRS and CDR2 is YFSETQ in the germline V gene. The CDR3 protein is CASSLTYSGLAYNEQFF. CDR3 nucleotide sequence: TGCGCCAGCAGCTTGACTTACTCGGGACTAGCGTACAATGAGCAGTTCTTC.

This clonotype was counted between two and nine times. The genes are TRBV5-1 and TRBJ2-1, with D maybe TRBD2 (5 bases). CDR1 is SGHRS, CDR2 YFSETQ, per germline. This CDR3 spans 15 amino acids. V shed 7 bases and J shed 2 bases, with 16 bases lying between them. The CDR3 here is CASHTSGDPYNEQFF. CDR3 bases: TGCGCCAGCCATACAAGCGGCGACCCCTACAATGAGCAGTTCTTC.

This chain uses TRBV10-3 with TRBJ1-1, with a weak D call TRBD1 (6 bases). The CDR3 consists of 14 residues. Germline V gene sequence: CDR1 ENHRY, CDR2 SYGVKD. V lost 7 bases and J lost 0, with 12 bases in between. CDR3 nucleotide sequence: TGTGCCATCACCCCACAGGGAATGAACACTGAAGCTTTCTTT. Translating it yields CAITPQGMNTEAFF.

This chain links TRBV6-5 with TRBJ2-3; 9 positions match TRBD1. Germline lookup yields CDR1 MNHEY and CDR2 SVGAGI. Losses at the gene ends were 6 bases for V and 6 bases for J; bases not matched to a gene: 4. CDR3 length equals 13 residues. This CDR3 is CASRGQGKDTQYF. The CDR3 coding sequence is TGTGCCAGCAGAGGACAGGGGAAGGATACGCAGTATTTT.